This T cell receptor (beta chain) was sequenced for a study of Ad26.COV2.S vaccination and SARS-CoV-2 variants (dated by TCRdb to about 2021). In the study overall: Vaccine-arm donors came from COV1001, a multicentre, randomized, double-blind, placebo-controlled phase I-IIa trial of Ad26.COV2.S in healthy adults. A total of roughly 30 samples were included in the TCR-sequenced set, comprising about 20 Ad26.COV2.S vaccine recipients, 5 placebo recipients and 8 SARS-CoV-2 convalescent individuals. Participants in the trial were split at random into five groups of five each, receiving low-dose or high-dose Ad26.COV2.S once or twice, or else placebo on both occasions. Ad26.COV2.S was given intramuscularly at 5x10^10 or 1x10^11 viral particles, as a single shot or as two shots 56 days apart. Sequencing of the TCRbeta repertoire served to evaluate the specificity and breadth of SARS-CoV-2-reactive T cell receptors following Ad26.COV2.S vaccination. Investigators did not know the trial group allocation while performing experiments and assessing outcomes. What the study reported, not specific to this receptor: The authors noted that the TCR breadth and depth analyses may have underestimated total T cell responses. After vaccination, substantial breadth of spike-specific CD8+ and CD4+ T cell responses was reported. The study lacked the statistical power to compare responses across vaccine doses or regimens. Non-spike TCR breadth was comparable between vaccine and placebo recipients, consistent with the vaccine containing only spike. Ad26.COV2.S recipients had higher spike-specific TCR breadth than placebo recipients (P = 0.0014).

CDR1 is given as SGHTA and CDR2 as FQGNSA, both from the germline V gene. The CDR3 has 13 amino acids, counting the end cysteine and phenylalanine. Left in the record is the CDR3 DNA by itself, 39 bases read in frame from the first base. Trimming removed 5 bases from V and 7 bases from J, leaving 12 bases between the germline ends. Note on this clone: The specificity of this receptor is unknown. No much larger clonotype is one base removed from it; base qualities were not supplied.

The immunoSEQ Assay was the method used to sequence TCRbeta CDR3 regions. After extraction, genomic DNA underwent amplification by bias-controlled multiplex PCR, followed by high-throughput sequencing. Per the original workflow: To quantify the absolute abundance of every unique TCRbeta CDR3 region, sequences were collapsed and filtered. T cell fraction was estimated by normalization of TCRbeta template counts to usable DNA, with usable DNA being measured through amplification of reference genes present in all nucleated cells. Repertoire TCRs were annotated as SARS-CoV-2-specific by exact matching of V gene, CDR3 amino acid sequence and J gene to a known reactive TCR set. The reference SARS-CoV-2 TCR set was derived from MIRA and filtered for enrichment in COVID-19-positive ImmuneCODE repertoires, a step that removed public or cross-reactive TCRs. Using the MIRA antigens, annotated TCRs were further analysed by specific ORF or by position within an ORF. Breadth was defined as annotated unique rearrangements over total unique productive rearrangements; depth was the summed frequency of those rearrangements. Two-sided Wilcoxon rank-sum tests were used to compare TCR breadth between groups. In its TCRdb copy, this immuneACCESS table keeps in-frame sequences only and misses some clones. Where compared with another copy, unresolved V genes explain less than half of these, and the others have no known cause. The DNA gave D and trimming, while V, J and clone size come from that table. The sample includes some 520,000 clones, with 70% to 90% observed a single time. The ten top clones hold 10% to 15% of the sample.

The treatment or condition label here, explained by the study, means: 19 received Ad26.COV2.S at low or high dose, single or two shots; five or six received placebo; per-sample allocation not given. Repertoires of vaccine and placebo recipients were sequenced from samples taken on day 63 after the first injection. Cohort 1b enrolled 25 adults aged 18-55 years at a single site in Boston, USA, between 29 July and 7 August 2020. As a vaccine, Ad26.COV2.S was a replication-incompetent adenovirus type 26 vector that expressed a prefusion-stabilized SARS-CoV-2 spike protein derived from the original Wuhan strain.

The sequencing used peripheral blood, collected in a trial of Ad26.COV2.S vaccine versus placebo. The rearrangement joined TRBV7-2 to TRBJ1-5, with the D gene uncertain. The receptor's source is a person aged 18-65 years who received the Ad26.COV2.S COVID-19 vaccine or a placebo. The DNA sequence is given as TGTGCCAGCAGCCCCGGCCACGGGCAGCCCCAGCATTTT. Translated, this gives CASSPGHGQPQHF.